The 22 T cell receptor beta chains below were found in one sample sequenced in a study of blood T cells in healthy people across ages. With a J-beta primer mix and a sample-barcoded 5' primer, a second PCR ran about 7 to 12 cycles. A single record per CDR3 protein comes from TCRdb applying MiXCR to the 5' RACE reads. The sample holds some 900,000 distinct CDR3 sequences; about 48% are singletons and the top ten take roughly 12%. The sequenced sample was blood. The receptors stem from a man aged 25 to 40 in good health.

The CDR3 sequence is CASSQESSQGMGSYEQYF. DNA for the CDR3: TGTGCCAGCAGCCAAGAAAGCTCGCAGGGAATGGGTTCCTACGAGCAGTACTTC. The V gene is TRBV4-2, the J gene TRBJ2-7, with D possibly being TRBD1 (5 bases). CDR3 length: 18 amino acids. The V gene lost 0 bases and the J gene lost 1 base, with 19 bases spanning the gap. CDR1 is LGHNA and CDR2 is YNFKEQ in the germline V gene.

Concerning this clonotype itself: One junction end disagrees with the germline gene, perhaps due to a read error. This sequence joins TRBV7-2 and TRBJ1-2; D is perhaps TRBD1 (6 bases). This CDR3 has 15 residues. CDR1 and CDR2 (germline): SGHTA, FQGNSA. CDR3 DNA sequence: TGTGTCAGCAGTTCAACCAGGGGCGGGTATGGAGGCTACACCTTC. Protein sequence: CVSSSTRGGYGGYTF.

The chain links TRBV5-4 to TRBJ1-1, with TRBD1 matching over 9 bases. Germline V gives CDR1 SGHNT, CDR2 YYREEE (reference sequence). CDR3 length: 14 amino acids. V gave up 6 bases and J gave up 5 bases; unmatched junction bases: 8. Here the CDR3 DNA reads TGTGCCAGCATCCCGGGACAGGGTGGGACTGAAGCTTTCTTT. Amino acids: CASIPGQGGTEAFF.

This clonotype showed up just a few times. V gene TRBV5-1 combines with J gene TRBJ1-1, with D possibly being TRBD1 (5 bases). The V gene lost 7 bases and the J gene lost 2 bases, with 15 bases spanning the gap. CDR3 length: 14 residues. The germline gives CDR1 SGHRS, CDR2 YFSETQ. This CDR3 is CASGDTGSNTEAFF. Written as DNA, the CDR3 is TGCGCCAGCGGAGATACAGGTTCCAACACTGAAGCTTTCTTT.

To note about this clonotype: One junction end disagrees with the germline gene, perhaps due to a read error. The chain combines TRBV9 with TRBJ1-5; 11 bases are shared with TRBD1. Germline V CDR1 and CDR2: SGDLS, YYNGEE. This CDR3 spans 15 amino acids. The CDR3 bases are TGTGCCAGCAGCGTGGGACAGGGGGGCAAGCAGCCCCAGCATTTT. This sequence encodes CASSVGQGGKQPQHF. Using reference TRBV9 and TRBJ1-5 for the parts outside the CDR3, the full variable domain is DSGVTQTPKHLITATGQRVTLRCSPRSGDLSVYWYQQSLDQGLQFLIQYYNGEERAKGNILERFSAQQFPDLHSELNLSSLELGDSALYFCASSVGQGGKQPQHFGDGTRLSIL.

The chain combines TRBV6-5 with TRBJ1-2, with unresolved D. The CDR3 length is 15 residues. The germline gives CDR1 MNHEY, CDR2 SVGAGI. Between the trimmed V and J ends, which lost 6 bases and 5 bases, there was a span of 19 bases. CDR3 amino acids: CASRASGIDYYGYTF. The CDR3 nucleotides read TGTGCCAGCAGGGCCTCCGGGATAGATTATTATGGCTACACCTTC.

On this clonotype: The junction departs from germline at one end; a sequencing error may be responsible. V and J are TRBV28 and TRBJ1-2, with a tentative D call TRBD1 (6 bases). The CDR3 contains 15 residues. Germline CDR1 is MDHEN and CDR2 is SYDVKM. The CDR3: CTSSLPRTGTYGYTF. In DNA form, the CDR3 reads TGTACCAGCAGTTTACCGAGAACAGGGACCTATGGCTACACCTTC.

The rearrangement uses TRBV5-1 and TRBJ2-3; D tentatively reads TRBD1 or TRBD2 (5 bases each). V shed 1 base and J shed 6 bases, with 12 bases lying between them. The CDR3 contains 14 residues. Germline loops: CDR1 SGHRS, CDR2 YFSETQ. CDR3 sequence reads: CASSLRQGGDTQYF. The CDR3 DNA reads TGCGCCAGCAGCTTGCGGCAGGGCGGGGATACGCAGTATTTT.

This rearrangement joins TRBV28 to TRBJ1-5; TRBD1 aligns across 8 bases. The CDR3 extends over 16 amino acids. Germline V gene sequence: CDR1 MDHEN, CDR2 SYDVKM. V shed 1 base and J 2 bases; nucleotides not matched to a gene: 4. The CDR3 DNA sequence: TGTGCCAGCAGTTTATTTCAGGGGGCCGGCAATCAGCCCCAGCATTTT. As protein: CASSLFQGAGNQPQHF.

The chain joins TRBV28 to TRBJ2-7, with unresolved D. There are 13 residues in the CDR3. Germline lookup yields CDR1 MDHEN and CDR2 SYDVKM. V was cut by 2 bases and J by 1 base, with 6 bases left in between. CDR3 loop: CASSLTQSYEQYF. The CDR3 region has the DNA TGTGCCAGCAGTTTAACACAGTCCTACGAGCAGTACTTC. Filled out from reference TRBV28 and TRBJ2-7, the complete variable domain reads DVKVTQSSRYLVKRTGEKVFLECVQDMDHENMFWYRQDPGLGLRLIYFSYDVKMKEKGDIPEGYSVSREKKERFSLILESASTNQTSMYLCASSLTQSYEQYFGPGTRLTVT.

The V and J genes are TRBV4-1 and TRBJ1-1; TRBD1 is a possible D gene (5 bases). The CDR3 is made up of 13 amino acids. Germline V gene data show CDR1 as MGHRA and CDR2 as YSYEKL. The germline V and J ends were trimmed by 4 bases and 10 bases, with 16 bases remaining between them. This chain's CDR3 is CASSLIPGARAFF. CDR3 in DNA: TGCGCCAGCAGCCTCATACCCGGGGCAAGAGCTTTCTTT.

The chain joins TRBV18 to TRBJ1-2; D unclear. The CDR3 has 14 residues. V was cut by 2 bases and J by 2 bases, with 9 bases left in between. CDR1 KGHSH and CDR2 LQKENI come from the germline V gene. The CDR3 nucleotides read TGTGCCAGCTCACCAGCCCCCAGCAACTATGGCTACACCTTC. Its protein is CASSPAPSNYGYTF.

The chain uses TRBV7-2 and TRBJ1-6; 7 nucleotides line up with TRBD1. V trimming: 2 bases; J trimming: 13 bases; junction bases outside the gene matches: 5. This CDR3 is built from 13 residues. Germline V gene sequence: CDR1 SGHTA, CDR2 FQGNSA. The DNA for the CDR3 is TGTGCCAGCAGCTTACCGGGACAGCGGCCCCTCCACTTT. The encoded protein is CASSLPGQRPLHF.

About this clonotype itself: Relative to the germline gene, one junction end is altered; a read error may explain this. This chain joins TRBV19 and TRBJ2-7; tentatively, D is TRBD2 (5 bases). This CDR3 has 15 amino acids. Germline V gives CDR1 LNHDA, CDR2 SQIVND (reference sequence). Here the CDR3 DNA reads TGTGCCAGTCGCCCGGGCCCAGCGGAAACCTACGGGCAGTACTTC. Its translation is CASRPGPAETYGQYF.

This chain uses TRBV10-3 with TRBJ2-7; D is unclear. The V gene's germline CDR1 is ENHRY and CDR2 SYGVKD. Trimming shortened V by 4 bases and J by 2 bases, and 12 bases separated the two germline ends. This CDR3 region has 14 residues. The CDR3 loop reads CAISGVDLAYEQYF. As DNA, the CDR3 is TGTGCCATCAGTGGGGTGGACCTCGCCTACGAGCAGTACTTC.

This clonotype was counted only a few times. This sequence joins TRBV6-2 or TRBV6-3 and TRBJ2-5, with 8 nucleotides matching TRBD1. Germline loops: CDR1 MNHEY, CDR2 SVGEGT. The V segment lost 6 bases and the J segment 11 bases; nucleotides outside the gene matches: 11. CDR3 size: 13 residues. In DNA, the CDR3 is TGTGCCAGCAGCGGACAGGGCTACAATGAGCAGTACTTC. Its translation: CASSGQGYNEQYF.

V is TRBV29-1 and J is TRBJ2-3; D gene ambiguous. Germline lookup yields CDR1 SQVTM and CDR2 ANQGSEA. The ends were cut back, 3 bases at V and 4 bases at J, with 11 bases in the middle. There are 13 residues in the CDR3. CDR3 nucleotides: TGCAGCGTTGAGTCGCGCCGGGCAGATACGCAGTATTTT. Its protein product is CSVESRRADTQYF.

The chain employs TRBV4-2 and TRBJ2-1; 12 positions agree with TRBD1. The V gene's germline CDR1 is LGHNA and CDR2 YNFKEQ. The J segment lost 7 bases and the V segment lost 1 base, leaving 5 bases of the junction unmatched. This CDR3 is built from 16 residues. The CDR3 DNA reads TGTGCCAGCAGCCAAGCGGGACAGGGGGCTGGGAATGAGCAGTTCTTC. Translating gives CASSQAGQGAGNEQFF.

This clonotype has only a few counts. V usage is TRBV4-2 and J usage is TRBJ2-5, with 8 positions matching TRBD2. V shed 0 bases, J shed 2 bases, and the junction held 11 bases outside the gene matches. CDR3 length equals 18 residues. Germline V gene data show CDR1 as LGHNA and CDR2 as YNFKEQ. The DNA for the CDR3 is TGTGCCAGCAGCCAAGATCCGGCCGGACTAGCCGCACAAGAGACCCAGTACTTC. It is translated as CASSQDPAGLAAQETQYF.

This chain joins TRBV7-3 and TRBJ1-2; TRBD1 agrees at 9 bases. The CDR3 has 16 amino acids. Trimming cost V 5 bases and J 1 base; bases outside gene matches: 8. From germline, CDR1 is SGHTA and CDR2 FQGTGA. The CDR3 protein is CASSGTGGPLNYGYTF. CDR3 nucleotides: TGTGCCAGCAGCGGAACAGGGGGCCCCCTTAACTATGGCTACACCTTC.

In DNA form, the CDR3 reads TGCGCCAGCAGCCAAAATCCGATGAATCGAGAAAAACTGTTTTTT. Protein: CASSQNPMNREKLFF. The chain links TRBV4-1 to TRBJ1-4; D is unclear. The CDR3 has 15 residues. Germline V CDR1 and CDR2: MGHRA, YSYEKL. Trimming shortened V by 2 bases and J by 8 bases, and 15 bases separated the two germline ends.

This chain links TRBV6-1 with TRBJ2-1; 13 positions match TRBD2. V lost 8 bases and J lost 6; bases outside the gene matches: 4. Germline V CDR1 and CDR2: MNHNS, SASEGT. The CDR3 runs 14 residues. The CDR3 nucleotides are TGTGCCAGCGGTACTAGCGGGGGGGCCAATGAGCAGTTCTTC. This translates into CASGTSGGANEQFF.